This TCR beta chain was documented in a study of shared clonotypes between healthy human individuals. Study-wide points: The authors sampled blood alone, and tissue repertoires likely differ.

Running of the assay took place at deep level. The authors distributed each subset's genomic DNA evenly over several immunoSEQ plates. Assay used: immunoSEQ multiplex PCR; TCRdb lists only in-frame clones, some missing. The repertoire has about 2.1 million clones, approximately 94% of them found once; the top ten carry around 1.7%. CD8 cells classed as naive were CD45RO-negative and positively selected for CCR7, excluding terminally differentiated effector memory CD45RA+ cells. V lost 4 bases, J lost 0 bases, and 12 bases lay in between. Looked up from germline, CDR1 is MDHEN and CDR2 is SYDVKM. CDR3 length equals 15 residues. As for this clone: Its cognate antigen is unknown.

The sequencing sample was made of naive CD8+ T cells from PBMCs. The TCR sequence derives from a man aged 18 to 29 in good health. Some clones in this sample may be carry-over from other donors' samples. The V gene is TRBV28, the J gene TRBJ1-1; a possible D gene is TRBD1 (5 bases). CDR3 in DNA: TGTGCCAGCAGTTCGGGGCTTCGGTTGAACACTGAAGCTTTCTTT. As protein: CASSSGLRLNTEAFF.